Listed below are T cell receptor beta chains from one sample, sequenced in a study of cytomegalovirus exposure and HLA in healthy donors. Only in-frame clones appear in the TCRdb table, and some are missing; sequencing was by immunoSEQ multiplex PCR. The sample holds 130,000 to 150,000 clones; about 91% are singletons and the top ten take less than 5.5%. The sequencing sample was made of PBMCs. Every receptor here comes from a young man in good health and CMV-seropositive. Each CDR3 is given with its conserved first and last residue. A D gene is named only where the DNA matches it firmly.

TRBJ1-2 | 16 | TRBV2 | NA | CASSERGIHSRGGYTF
TRBJ2-2 | 17 | TRBV5-1 | TRBD1 | CASSLEGWGQVAGELFF
TRBJ1-5 | 13 | TRBV5-5 | NA | CASSLSYNQPQHF
TRBJ2-3 | 16 | TRBV5-1 | TRBD2 | CASSSRTSGGSDTQYF
TRBJ2-5 | 16 | TRBV5-4 | TRBD1 | CASSFSPGTGTETQYF
TRBJ2-3 | 16 | TRBV5-6 | TRBD1 | CASSLSVRGRTDTQYF
TRBJ2-7 | 14 | TRBV6-5 | TRBD2 | CASRGFGDYSEQYF
TRBJ2-1 | 17 | TRBV13 | TRBD2 | CASSLRLAGEIYNEQFF
TRBJ2-7 | 15 | TRBV27 | TRBD2 | CASSPWTSGSYEQYF
TRBJ1-2 | 14 | TRBV28 | NA | CASSFAAGIDGYTF
TRBJ1-2 | 11 | TRBV6-1 | NA | CAILGNYGYTF
TRBJ2-7 | 16 | TRBV18 | NA | CASSPTAGTSSYEQYF
TRBJ1-1 | 10 | TRBV30 | NA | CAWQQSEAFF
TRBJ1-5 | 14 | TRBV28 | NA | CASSLRTINQPQHF
TRBJ1-5 | 15 | TRBV7-8 | NA | CASSQNRTGNQPQHF
TRBJ2-5 | 15 | TRBV7-8 | TRBD2 | CASSLGRGLLETQYF
TRBJ2-7 | 15 | TRBV5-1 | TRBD2 | CASSLDRGSSYEQYF
TRBJ2-7 | 15 | TRBV15 | NA | CATSRGRGYTYEQYF
TRBJ1-4 | 15 | TRBV5-1 | TRBD1 | CASSPGGTTNEKLFF
TRBJ2-5 | 13 | TRBV29-1 | NA | CSVELGAAETQYF
TRBJ2-5 | 12 | TRBV6-4 | NA | CASSEAQETQYF
TRBJ2-1 | 15 | TRBV4-1 | NA | CASSHLDTFGNEQFF
TRBJ2-7 | 14 | TRBV9 | NA | CASSDPGHSYEQYF
TRBJ1-4 | 14 | TRBV9 | NA | CASSVDGTTEKLFF
TRBJ1-1 | 13 | TRBV25-1 | NA | CASSFIQGSEAFF
TRBJ1-1 | 14 | TRBV5-4 | NA | CASSSGDGAAGAFF
TRBJ2-7 | 12 | TRBV6-5 | TRBD1 | CASSPDRDEQYF
TRBJ2-1 | 13 | TRBV5-6 | NA | CASSRFGGLQQFF
TRBJ2-2 | 15 | TRBV2 | NA | CASRGGQSNTGELFF
TRBJ1-1 | 13 | TRBV6-4 | TRBD1 | CASSPQGSTEAFF
TRBJ2-1 | 14 | TRBV25-1 | TRBD2 | CASSDSGRSNEQFF
TRBJ1-5 | 15 | TRBV19 | TRBD1 | CASSIVSGGLRPQHF
TRBJ2-7 | 16 | TRBV5-1 | TRBD1 | CASSPSPGQRLLEQYF
TRBJ2-7 | 16 | TRBV27 | TRBD1 | CASSHPEGTGIYEQYF
TRBJ2-7 | 19 | TRBV11-3 | NA | CASSPGQGRAGGGSYEQYF
TRBJ2-2 | 16 | TRBV9 | TRBD2 | CASSVAGGQNTGELFF
TRBJ2-5 | 15 | TRBV7-8 | NA | CASSLIWTIEETQYF
TRBJ1-5 | 15 | TRBV15 | NA | CATSRDRQGLQPQHF
TRBJ2-1 | 11 | TRBV6-4 | NA | CASRLAGEQFF
TRBJ2-7 | 13 | TRBV5-4 | NA | CASRDSTSYEQYF
TRBJ2-1 | 14 | TRBV4-2 | NA | CASSPPRSGSEQFF
TRBJ2-7 | 15 | TRBV7-2 | TRBD1 | CASSLGTGQWYEQYF
TRBJ2-1 | 13 | TRBV7-9 | TRBD2 | CASSDLAARPGFF
TRBJ1-5 | 15 | TRBV19 | NA | CASSTTAYSNQPQHF
TRBJ2-1 | 15 | TRBV6-6 | TRBD2 | CASSLGTSDYNEQFF
TRBJ1-3 | 12 | TRBV7-9 | NA | CASSLLQGGLDF
TRBJ1-1 | 12 | TRBV6-1 | NA | CASSDREVQAFF
TRBJ1-1 | 14 | TRBV7-2 | NA | CASSPTEVNTEAFF
TRBJ1-2 | 15 | TRBV6-5 | NA | CASSPRDTEIYGYTF
TRBJ1-2 | 11 | TRBV20-1 | TRBD1 | CRATGARGYTF
TRBJ2-1 | 15 | TRBV9 | TRBD2 | CASSTSGGASDEQFF